This T cell receptor (beta chain) was sequenced for a study of cytomegalovirus exposure and HLA in healthy donors. Notes on this clone: The junction and the germline gene differ at one end; a read error may be behind it.

Germline lookup yields CDR1 MNHNS and CDR2 SASEGT. This CDR3 has 14 residues. PCR involved 60 Vbeta and 13 Jbeta primers. The assay was immunoSEQ multiplex PCR, and TCRdb's table has in-frame clones only and misses some. The table lists roughly 260,000 clones, approximately 85% of them singletons. The sequencing input was PBMCs. The clonotype comes from a woman aged 40 to 50 in good health and CMV-seropositive. This sequence joins TRBV6-1 and TRBJ2-1; D possibly matches TRBD1 or TRBD2 (6 bases each). For the CDR3, the DNA is TGTGCCAGCAGCGAAGGGGGGACTTACAATGAGCAGTTCTTC. Amino acid sequence: CASSEGGTYNEQFF.